The 12 T cell receptor beta chains presented below share a single source sample, sequenced in a study of sequential checkpoint blockade in melanoma. Regarding treatment: randomized to nivolumab then ipilimumab (arm A) or the reverse (arm B). Some clones are missing from TCRdb's copy, which holds only in-frame ones; the method was immunoSEQ multiplex PCR. This repertoire shows about 20,000 clones, roughly four fifths found once; its top ten account for around 52%. The sample consisted of CD8+ T cells sorted from blood (inferred from file names), taken from a patient given nivolumab and ipilimumab in sequence. The receptors here all came from a human donor with melanoma.

This sequence joins TRBV14 and TRBJ2-7, with D maybe TRBD1 (6 bases). The V end lost 2 bases, the J end lost 6 bases, and 11 bases lay between the germline ends. This CDR3 is built from 13 residues. The germline gives CDR1 SGHDN, CDR2 FVKESK. The CDR3 nucleotides are TGTGCCAGCAGCCAATTACAGGGTCTCGAGCAGTACTTC. This sequence encodes CASSQLQGLEQYF.

This clone was observed a single time. The chain uses TRBV6-5 and TRBJ2-1, with TRBD2 matching over 9 bases. CDR1 and CDR2 (germline): MNHEY, SVGAGI. CDR3 size: 14 residues. V lost 0 bases and J lost 8; bases outside the gene matches: 2. CDR3 nucleotide sequence: TGTGCCAGCAGTTACTCGCGGGGGGGCGATGAGCAGTTCTTC. Translated, it gives CASSYSRGGDEQFF.

The chain employs TRBV29-1 and TRBJ2-1, with D maybe TRBD1 (5 bases). CDR1 SQVTM and CDR2 ANQGSEA come from the germline V gene. V lost 7 bases and J 2 bases, leaving 12 bases between the germline ends. The CDR3 sequence is 13 residues long. The CDR3 bases are TGCAGCGCTGACAGTGATACCTACAATGAGCAGTTCTTC. Protein: CSADSDTYNEQFF.

This rearrangement joins TRBV9 to TRBJ2-1, with 7 nucleotides matching TRBD1. Trimming cost V 7 bases and J 2 bases; bases outside gene matches: 6. The CDR3 totals 14 residues. Germline V gene data show CDR1 as SGDLS and CDR2 as YYNGEE. The CDR3 sequence: CASERGPPYNEQFF. The CDR3 DNA sequence: TGTGCCAGCGAAAGGGGGCCCCCCTACAATGAGCAGTTCTTC.

This chain joins TRBV5-6 and TRBJ1-3, with a weak D call TRBD1 (5 bases). The germline V gene has CDR1 SGHDT and CDR2 YYEEEE. V was clipped by 4 bases and J by 0 bases, with 14 bases between them. CDR3 length: 16 residues. DNA of the CDR3: TGTGCCAGCAGCGCTCGACAGTTTGGCTCTGGAAACACCATATATTTT. Amino acid sequence: CASSARQFGSGNTIYF.

J is TRBJ1-6 and V is TRBV27; D possibly corresponds to TRBD1 (5 bases). This CDR3 comprises 13 residues. Trimming stripped 6 bases from V and 6 bases from J, with 9 bases between. Germline CDR1 and CDR2: MNHEY and SMNVEV (reference sequence). CDR3 region: CASRDRPNSPLHF. The CDR3 DNA is TGTGCCAGCAGAGACAGACCTAATTCACCCCTCCACTTT.

The rearrangement uses TRBV28 and TRBJ1-2; D is possibly TRBD1 (6 bases). This CDR3 has 17 residues. V was shortened by 1 base and J by 4 bases, with 19 bases between the two germline ends. Germline CDR1 and CDR2: MDHEN and SYDVKM. Here the CDR3 reads CASSLLSGTTSVYGYTF. CDR3 DNA: TGTGCCAGCAGTTTATTATCCGGGACAACTAGCGTCTATGGCTACACCTTC.

Only a few counts were recorded for this clone. The chain couples TRBV7-8 to TRBJ1-6; 7 nucleotides match TRBD1. The length of the CDR3 is 14 residues. In germline, CDR1 is SGHVS, CDR2 FQNEAQ. V dropped 4 bases and J dropped 7; count of bases not matched to a gene: 4. The DNA for the CDR3 is TGTGCCAGCAGCTGGGACAGTCAAAATTCACCCCTCCACTTT. It codes for CASSWDSQNSPLHF.

This chain connects TRBV2 to TRBJ1-6; D is uncertain. The CDR3 covers 12 residues. The V end lost 6 bases, the J end lost 6 bases, and 6 bases lay between the germline ends. Germline V gene data show CDR1 as SNHLY and CDR2 as FYNNEI. CDR3 protein: CASSRLNSPLHF. The CDR3 nucleotides are TGTGCCAGCAGCCGACTTAATTCACCCCTCCACTTT.

The CDR3 reads CASSKGTSGGLSYEQYF. CDR3 nucleotides: TGTGCCAGCAGTAAAGGGACTAGCGGGGGACTATCCTACGAGCAGTACTTC. This chain joins TRBV28 and TRBJ2-7; 14 bases are shared with TRBD2. Per the germline V gene, CDR1 is MDHEN and CDR2 is SYDVKM. J was trimmed by 1 base and V by 5 bases; bases with no gene match: 7. The CDR3 is 17 amino acids.

The V and J genes are TRBV4-1 and TRBJ1-4; D call uncertain. V was trimmed by 0 bases and J by 0 bases, leaving 8 bases between them. The V gene's germline CDR1 is MGHRA and CDR2 YSYEKL. The CDR3 sequence is 16 residues long. The CDR3 DNA is TGCGCCAGCAGCCAAGATTCGGTGTCAACTAATGAAAAACTGTTTTTT. It codes for CASSQDSVSTNEKLFF.

The V and J genes are TRBV29-1 and TRBJ1-1; maybe TRBD1 (5 bases). This CDR3 region has 14 residues. The V and J ends lost 2 bases and 1 base respectively, with 11 bases between them. From germline, CDR1 is SQVTM and CDR2 ANQGSEA. The CDR3 coding sequence is TGCAGCGTTGAAACGGAGGGGTGGAACACTGAAGCTTTCTTT. It specifies CSVETEGWNTEAFF. The variable domain in full, with the rest retrieved from reference TRBV29-1 and TRBJ1-1, is SAVISQKPSRDICQRGTSLTIQCQVDSQVTMMFWYRQQPGQSLTLIATANQGSEATYESGFVIDKFPISRPNLTFSTLTVSNMSPEDSSIYLCSVETEGWNTEAFFGQGTRLTVV.